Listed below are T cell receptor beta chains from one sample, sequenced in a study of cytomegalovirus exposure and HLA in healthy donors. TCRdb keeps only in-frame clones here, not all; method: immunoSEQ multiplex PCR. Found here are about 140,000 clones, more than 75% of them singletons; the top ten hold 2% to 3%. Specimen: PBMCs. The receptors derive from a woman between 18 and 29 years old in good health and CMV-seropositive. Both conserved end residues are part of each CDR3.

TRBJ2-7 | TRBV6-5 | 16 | CASSYAYGGVAYEQYF
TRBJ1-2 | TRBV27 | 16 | CASSSGTGGWDYGYTF
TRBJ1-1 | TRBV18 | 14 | CASSSKTGETEAFF
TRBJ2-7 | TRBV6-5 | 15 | CASSSLAGGSYEQYF
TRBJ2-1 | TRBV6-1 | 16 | CASSENPTRVSDEQFF
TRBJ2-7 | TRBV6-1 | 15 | CASSDGTRIVHEQYF
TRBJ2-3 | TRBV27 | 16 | CASSSSSGGASDTQYF
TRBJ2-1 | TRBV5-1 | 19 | CASSLASWGNRDLYNEQFF
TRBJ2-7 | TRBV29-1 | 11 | CSVGGAPSQYF
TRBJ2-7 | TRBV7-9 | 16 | CASSLGTGGFINEQYF
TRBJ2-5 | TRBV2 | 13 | CASSVGGGETQYF
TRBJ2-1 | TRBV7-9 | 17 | CASMDRSQVKVYNEQFF
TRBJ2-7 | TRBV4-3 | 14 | CASSQDQGGYEQYF
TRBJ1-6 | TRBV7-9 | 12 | CASSLGSLPLHF
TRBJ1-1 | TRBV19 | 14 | CASSEQPGLQEAFF
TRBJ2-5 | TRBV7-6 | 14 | CASSLAPGGETQYF
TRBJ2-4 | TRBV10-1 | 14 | CASSEGTAINIQYF
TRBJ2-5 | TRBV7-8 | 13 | CASSPGQQETQYF
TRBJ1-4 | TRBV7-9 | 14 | CASSFMSANEKLFF
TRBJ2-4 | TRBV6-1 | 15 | CASSDSGLAKNIQYF
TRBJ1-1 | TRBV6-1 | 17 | CASSDADRGRMNTEAFF
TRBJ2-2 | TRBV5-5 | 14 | CASSFSGSTGELFF
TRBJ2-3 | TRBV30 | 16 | CAAGLAGVGVADTQYF
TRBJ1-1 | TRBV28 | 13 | CASSLYGGTEAFF
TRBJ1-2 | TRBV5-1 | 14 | CASSLALSNYGYTF
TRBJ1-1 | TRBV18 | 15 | CASSPSQGPAMEAFF
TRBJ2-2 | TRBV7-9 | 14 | CASSLVTGTGELFF